Following are 22 T cell receptor beta chains from one sample sequenced in a study of T cells in Graves' hyperthyroidism and ophthalmopathy. Amplified TCR beta CDR3 regions derived from RNA transcripts. Using the HTBI primer set, a first-round RT-PCR was run on the TCR CDR3. TCRdb processed the multiplex PCR reads anew with MiXCR; each CDR3 protein has one entry. The sample has 300,000 to 450,000 distinct CDR3 sequences; roughly 13% are singletons. Sample: blood. Source of these receptors: a woman aged 18-29 years with Graves' hyperthyroidism.

This clonotype occurred many times. V usage is TRBV28 and J usage is TRBJ2-7, with TRBD1 matching 8 bases. The CDR3 is 15 amino acids. V trimming: 6 bases; J trimming: 2 bases; junction bases outside the gene matches: 9. Germline V CDR1 and CDR2: MDHEN, SYDVKM. This chain's CDR3 is CASRPIGQGTYEQYF. CDR3 DNA: TGTGCCAGCAGGCCGATTGGACAGGGAACCTACGAGCAGTACTTC.

This clonotype was counted at least ten times. The J gene is TRBJ2-1, the V gene TRBV28; 7 bases line up with TRBD2. CDR1 and CDR2 (germline): MDHEN, SYDVKM. The CDR3 loop spans 15 amino acids. The junction had 12 bases not matched to a gene; V was cut back by 5 bases and J by 8 bases. CDR3 sequence reads: CASSPRAGDGDEQFF. CDR3 nucleotide sequence: TGTGCCAGCAGTCCTCGGGCGGGAGATGGCGATGAGCAGTTCTTC. The full variable domain, its missing parts supplied by reference TRBV28 and TRBJ2-1, is DVKVTQSSRYLVKRTGEKVFLECVQDMDHENMFWYRQDPGLGLRLIYFSYDVKMKEKGDIPEGYSVSREKKERFSLILESASTNQTSMYLCASSPRAGDGDEQFFGPGTRLTVL.

The chain couples TRBV9 to TRBJ2-7, with TRBD2 identical over 11 bases. There are 14 residues in the CDR3. The germline V gene has CDR1 SGDLS and CDR2 YYNGEE. Trimming cost V 3 bases and J 7 bases; bases outside gene matches: 6. The CDR3 DNA follows: TGTGCCAGCAGCGCACCCGGGACTAGCGGTGAGCAGTACTTC. Amino acid sequence: CASSAPGTSGEQYF.

Many counts were recorded for this clonotype. In DNA form, the CDR3 reads TGTGCCACCAGTGGGGTAGCGGCCGACACTGAGCAGTTCTTC. Encoded protein: CATSGVAADTEQFF. This chain joins TRBV24-1 and TRBJ2-1; D possibly corresponds to TRBD2 (6 bases). V was trimmed by 5 bases and J by 9 bases, leaving 16 bases between them. Germline-derived CDR1 and CDR2 are KGHDR and SFDVKD. The CDR3 totals 14 residues.

The V and J genes are TRBV20-1 and TRBJ2-1; possible D gene TRBD1, 5 bases. The CDR3 runs 15 residues. Trimming left V 6 bases short and J 3 bases short, with 18 bases between. The germline CDR1 and CDR2 sequences are DFQATT and SNEGSKA (reference sequence). The CDR3 nucleotides read TGCAGTGCCCTGGGGCCCGTGAGGCTCTACAATGAGCAGTTCTTC. Translating it yields CSALGPVRLYNEQFF.

This clonotype was observed many times. This sequence joins TRBV6-2 or TRBV6-3 and TRBJ1-5; 9 nucleotides agree with TRBD1. J lost 7 bases, V lost 6 bases, and 7 bases had no gene match. CDR1 and CDR2 from the germline V gene are MNHEY and SVGEGT. The CDR3 runs 14 residues. The CDR3 protein is CASSLQGQGQPQHF. The CDR3 DNA is TGTGCCAGCAGCCTTCAGGGACAGGGCCAGCCCCAGCATTTT.

A few counts support this clonotype. V gene TRBV10-2 combines with J gene TRBJ2-1, with D possibly matching TRBD1 (6 bases). The V gene's germline CDR1 is WSHSY and CDR2 SAAADI. The CDR3 consists of 14 residues. Trimming took 9 bases from V and 8 from J, leaving 20 bases between them. The DNA of the CDR3 is TGCGCCAGTGGGCCCCTACAGGGCTGGTATGAGCAGTTCTTC. As protein: CASGPLQGWYEQFF.

Ten or more counts support this clonotype. The rearrangement joins TRBV28 to TRBJ2-3; TRBD2 matches 10 bases. V lost 5 bases to trimming and J lost 4 bases; unmatched junction nucleotides: 6. The CDR3 is made up of 15 amino acids. The germline V gene has CDR1 MDHEN and CDR2 SYDVKM. The CDR3 coding sequence is TGTGCCAGCAGTCACCAGCGGGAGGGGGCAGATACGCAGTATTTT. The encoded protein is CASSHQREGADTQYF.

This clonotype was counted ten times or more. The V gene is TRBV27, the J gene TRBJ1-6; 7 nucleotides agree with TRBD1. CDR3 size: 14 residues. CDR1 is MNHEY, CDR2 SMNVEV, per germline (reference sequence). J gave up 8 bases and V 3 bases, and 4 bases lay outside the gene matches. CDR3 amino acids: CASSLRTGDSPLHF. The CDR3 nucleotides are TGTGCCAGCAGTTTGAGAACAGGGGATTCACCCCTCCACTTT.

In its sample, this clonotype was seen many times. This chain links TRBV7-3 with TRBJ1-6, with a weak D call TRBD1 (6 bases). The CDR3 covers 15 residues. V shed 0 bases and J shed 9 bases, with 12 bases lying between them. Germline CDR1 reads SGHTA; CDR2 reads FQGTGA. The CDR3 DNA reads as TGTGCCAGCAGCTTAACTGGGGGGCGAGGTTCACCCCTCCACTTT. Its protein product is CASSLTGGRGSPLHF.

V usage is TRBV28 and J usage is TRBJ1-4; no definite D call. CDR1 MDHEN and CDR2 SYDVKM come from the germline V gene. Trimming took off 8 bases at V and 8 bases at J, with 9 bases between the two ends. This CDR3 region has 11 residues. In DNA, the CDR3 is TGTGCCAGCCGGTATAAGGAAAAACTGTTTTTT. Translated, it gives CASRYKEKLFF.

This clonotype was detected many times. The V and J genes are TRBV6-2 or TRBV6-3 and TRBJ1-1; no clear D. The CDR3 is 14 amino acids. Looked up from germline, CDR1 is MNHEY and CDR2 is SVGEGT. V dropped 6 bases and J dropped 1 base, with 12 bases sitting between them. The CDR3 sequence: CASSSGRPNTEAFF. CDR3 nucleotide sequence: TGTGCCAGCAGCTCCGGACGGCCGAACACTGAAGCTTTCTTT.

Only a few counts were recorded for this clonotype. The chain combines TRBV5-1 with TRBJ1-2, with unresolved D. The germline V and J ends were trimmed by 0 bases and 4 bases, with 10 bases remaining between them. Per the germline V gene, CDR1 is SGHRS and CDR2 is YFSETQ. This CDR3 is 14 amino acids long. CDR3: CASSLATEVYGYTF. CDR3 DNA sequence: TGCGCCAGCAGCTTGGCCACGGAGGTCTATGGCTACACCTTC.

This clonotype came up many times. J is TRBJ1-2 and V is TRBV11-2; TRBD1 might be the D (5 bases). Germline lookup yields CDR1 SGHAT and CDR2 FQNNGV. The CDR3 length is 13 residues. Trimming took off 7 bases at V and 8 bases at J, with 17 bases between the two ends. The CDR3 sequence is CASTLDTAAGYTF. Here the CDR3 DNA reads TGTGCCAGCACTCTGGACACCGCGGCGGGCTACACCTTC. Variable domain in full (rest from reference TRBV11-2 and TRBJ1-2): EAGVAQSPRYKIIEKRQSVAFWCNPISGHATLYWYQQILGQGPKLLIQFQNNGVVDDSQLPKDRFSAERLKGVDSTLKIQPAKLEDSAVYLCASTLDTAAGYTFGSGTRLTVV.

The table lists this clonotype with many counts. V and J are TRBV20-1 and TRBJ1-1; 7 nucleotides align to TRBD1. CDR3 length equals 17 residues. Germline-derived CDR1 and CDR2 are DFQATT and SNEGSKA (reference sequence). The junction had 14 bases not matched to a gene; V was cut back by 0 bases and J by 4 bases. The CDR3 DNA follows: TGCAGTGCTAGAGATAAGGGGGCGCACTGGAAAAGCACTGAAGCTTTCTTT. This gives the protein CSARDKGAHWKSTEAFF.

This clonotype was observed many times. V usage is TRBV2 and J usage is TRBJ2-5; D uncertain. Germline values: CDR1 SNHLY, CDR2 FYNNEI. This CDR3 has 13 residues. Trimming took 8 bases from V and 1 from J, leaving 11 bases between them. DNA for the CDR3: TGTGCCAGCGCCGGCAGCTCCCAAGAGACCCAGTACTTC. Its translation is CASAGSSQETQYF.

The sample holds many counts of this clonotype. This chain connects TRBV10-3 to TRBJ2-1; TRBD1 matches at 10 bases. Looked up from germline, CDR1 is ENHRY and CDR2 is SYGVKD. The CDR3 runs to 16 residues. V gave up 5 bases and J gave up 9 bases; unmatched junction bases: 13. The CDR3 DNA reads TGTGCCATCAGTCCGGTCCCGGGACAGGGGAATGGTGAGCAGTTCTTC. Translated, it gives CAISPVPGQGNGEQFF.

V usage is TRBV2 and J usage is TRBJ2-7; D possibly corresponds to TRBD1 (6 bases). The CDR3 runs to 13 residues. The V end lost 4 bases, the J end lost 5 bases, and 12 bases lay between the germline ends. Germline V CDR1 and CDR2: SNHLY, FYNNEI. CDR3 residues: CASSVTGSHEQYF. For the CDR3, the DNA is TGTGCCAGCAGTGTAACAGGGTCCCACGAGCAGTACTTC.

Many counts were recorded for this clonotype. The chain links TRBV7-6 to TRBJ2-3; D is perhaps TRBD2 (5 bases). The ends were cut back, 7 bases at V and 2 bases at J, with 13 bases in the middle. The CDR3 consists of 14 residues. Per the germline V gene, CDR1 is SGHVS and CDR2 is FNYEAQ. CDR3 amino acids: CASIHSGITDTQYF. DNA of the CDR3: TGTGCCAGCATCCATTCCGGGATCACAGATACGCAGTATTTT.

This rearrangement joins TRBV11-3 to TRBJ1-5; 9 bases line up with TRBD1. The CDR3 loop spans 18 amino acids. V was pared by 5 bases and J by 4 bases, with 15 bases of the junction left unmatched. Germline V gene lookup returns CDR1 SGHNT and CDR2 YENEEA. The CDR3 DNA reads as TGTGCCAGCAGCACTCGACAGGGGGAAATGGGCCGAAATCAGCCCCAGCATTTT. Its protein product is CASSTRQGEMGRNQPQHF.

The chain joins TRBV14 to TRBJ2-2; D unresolved. The CDR3 loop spans 16 amino acids. V lost 1 base and J lost 2, with 11 bases in between. Germline V gene sequence: CDR1 SGHDN, CDR2 FVKESK. The CDR3 loop is CASSQGPGPNTGELFF. CDR3 in DNA: TGTGCCAGCAGCCAAGGGCCCGGGCCCAACACCGGGGAGCTGTTTTTT. The variable domain in full, with the rest retrieved from reference TRBV14 and TRBJ2-2, is EAGVTQFPSHSVIEKGQTVTLRCDPISGHDNLYWYRRVMGKEIKFLLHFVKESKQDESGMPNNRFLAERTGGTYSTLKVQPAELEDSGVYFCASSQGPGPNTGELFFGEGSRLTVL.

This clonotype was recorded many times. The chain joins TRBV28 to TRBJ2-1; 7 nucleotides match TRBD2. The germline gives CDR1 MDHEN, CDR2 SYDVKM. The CDR3 contains 14 residues. The V gene end was trimmed by 3 bases and the J gene end by 3 bases; junction bases not matched to a gene: 2. The CDR3: CASSLRGFYNEQFF. Written as DNA, the CDR3 is TGTGCCAGCAGTTTGCGGGGGTTCTACAATGAGCAGTTCTTC.